This T cell receptor beta chain is from a study of early T cells in non-severe SARS-CoV-2 infection (dated by TCRdb to the early 2020s). About the investigation overall: Because TCR sequencing was done on bulk RNA from unsorted whole blood, the alpha and beta chains could not be paired. Findings and caveats that apply to the study as a whole: Matching against VDJdb was skewed toward anti-spike CD8 responses, likely underestimated virus-specific expansions, and missed private and CD4 specificities.

A case-control design nested within a healthcare worker cohort in London, UK, was used, with weekly nasopharyngeal swab PCR tests and blood sampling performed. Healthcare workers were recruited between 23 and 31 March 2020, during the week of the UK lockdown, and were followed weekly for up to about 15 weeks. Libraries were constructed by 5' RACE. The instrument was a NextSeq 500. To correct for sequencing error and PCR bias, the TCR library protocol tagged individual cDNA molecules with unique molecular identifiers. Both TCR alpha and beta chains were sequenced, and tight co-correlation was observed between alpha and beta sequence abundances in each sample. The original pipeline was this. Decombinator V4 was used to perform V gene, J gene and CDR3 annotation of TCR sequences. Expanded TCRs were defined as changing significantly between any two time points under a Poisson model with p below 0.0001. Abundances of TCRs were expressed as counts per million after normalisation to the total number of TCRs sequenced in each sample. MAIT TCRs were defined by TRAV1-2 paired with TRAJ12, TRAJ20 or TRAJ33, and iNKT TCRs by TRAV10 paired with TRAJ18. A search of VDJdb, accessed on 1 November 2021, was run for TCRs annotated to CMV, EBV and SARS-CoV-2, with TCRs annotated for multiple antigens excluded. Starting from the raw public reads, TCRdb applied fastp trimming at Q25, assembled clones with MiXCR and retained in-frame beta chains. Every entry covers one CDR3 protein and lists the most common genes and DNA from its rows. TCRdb's processing, not the study's, gives the V and J calls here. The table for this sample lists around 71,000 distinct CDR3 sequences; about 14% of them were counted only once. Jointly, the top ten make up roughly 4.2% of the sample.

This clonotype was seen only a few times. Its antigen has not been determined. One base away there is no much larger clone; base qualities are not given. V is clipped by 3 bases and J by 5 bases, and the sequence between their germline boundaries is 2 bases long. The germline V gene gives CDR1 as MDHEN and CDR2 as SYDVKM. Counted from cysteine to phenylalanine, this CDR3 has 10 amino acids. Solely the CDR3 DNA is kept, with 30 bases framed from the first base. The source material was whole blood, sampled at baseline. This chain is built from TRBV28 and TRBJ2-7, with no D gene named confidently. This clonotype originated in an adult who was a healthcare worker with PCR-confirmed SARS-CoV-2 infection or an uninfected control (not recorded which). The bases are TGTGCCAGCAGTTTGAACGAGCAGTACTTC. The translation is CASSLNEQYF.